Detailed here is one T cell receptor beta chain. Its matching antigen is unknown. Data came from immunoSEQ multiplex PCR; TCRdb stores just in-frame clones and leaves some out. The table records 2 million to 3 million clones, 80% to 95% of them present only once. This sample is drawn from a study of shared clonotypes between healthy human individuals. Study-wide results and caveats: Donor clonotype sharing was expected to depend on sequencing depth. It was observed that roughly 5.5% of naive CD4 clonotypes were shared across a handful of donors.

Germline V gene lookup returns CDR1 LNHDA and CDR2 SQIVND (reference sequence). This CDR3 contains 16 residues. V lost 2 bases and J 5 bases, leaving 16 bases between the germline ends. There were no recent acute infections or vaccinations among the donors, who were healthy HIV-negative adults. The authors divided CD4+ cells into CD45RA+ naive and CD45RA-negative memory subsets. The receptor comes from a man between 18 and 35 years old in good health. Some clones in this sample may be carry-over from other donors' samples. V and J are TRBV19 and TRBJ2-1; perhaps TRBD2 as D (6 bases). Sequenced input: naive CD4+ T cells from PBMCs. The subset here: CD45RA+ positively selected. The CDR3 bases are TGTGCCAGTAGTATACCCGGGGCTAGCGCAAACAATGAGCAGTTCTTC. Translation gives CASSIPGASANNEQFF.